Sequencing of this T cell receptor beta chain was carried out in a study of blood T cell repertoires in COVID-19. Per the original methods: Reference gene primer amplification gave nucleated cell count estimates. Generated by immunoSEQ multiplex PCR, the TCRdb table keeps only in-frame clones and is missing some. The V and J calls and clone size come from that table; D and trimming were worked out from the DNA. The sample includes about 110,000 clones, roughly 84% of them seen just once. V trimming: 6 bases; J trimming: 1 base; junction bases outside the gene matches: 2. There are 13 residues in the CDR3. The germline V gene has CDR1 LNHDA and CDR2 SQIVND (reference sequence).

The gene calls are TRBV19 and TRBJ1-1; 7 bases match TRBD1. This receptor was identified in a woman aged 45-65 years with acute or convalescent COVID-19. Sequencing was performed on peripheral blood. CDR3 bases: TGTGCCAGTAGCCACAGGGGGAACACTGAAGCTTTCTTT. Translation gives CASSHRGNTEAFF.